The rows below give T cell receptor beta chains drawn from one sample of a study of cytomegalovirus exposure and HLA in healthy donors. The data were produced by immunoSEQ multiplex PCR, yet TCRdb's version contains in-frame clones alone and is incomplete. The repertoire holds 150,000 to 200,000 clones, with roughly 85% as singletons. Sequencing used PBMCs. The receptors originated from a woman in her thirties or forties in good health and CMV-seronegative. Both conserved end residues are part of each CDR3. D genes are given only for firm matches. Clone size is shown for a subset of rows, as once, few, many or a class of expanded clone.

j_gene,d_gene,v_gene,abundance,CDR3aa,CDR3nt
TRBJ1-2,TRBD1,TRBV6-5,few,CASSRHRDSYGYTF,TGTGCCAGCAGTAGGCACCGGGACAGCTATGGCTACACCTTC
TRBJ2-1,.,TRBV9,.,CASSVLESNNEQFF,TGTGCCAGCAGCGTATTGGAGAGCAACAATGAGCAGTTCTTC
TRBJ2-2,.,TRBV11-1,.,CASSFPRANTGELFF,TGTGCCAGCAGCTTTCCCAGGGCGAACACCGGGGAGCTGTTTTTT
TRBJ2-3,.,TRBV27,.,CASALDSTFTDTQYF,TGTGCCAGCGCGCTCGACAGCACGTTCACAGATACGCAGTATTTT
TRBJ1-5,.,TRBV19,.,CASSIDRVPSNQPQHF,TGTGCCAGTAGTATAGACCGGGTTCCTAGCAATCAGCCCCAGCATTTT
TRBJ1-5,.,TRBV2,.,CASRGGQSHPINQPQHF,TGTGCCAGCAGGGGGGGGCAGAGTCACCCGATAAATCAGCCCCAGCATTTT
TRBJ1-5,.,TRBV29-1,.,CSVGQQNQPQHF,TGCAGCGTTGGACAGCAAAATCAGCCCCAGCATTTT
TRBJ2-2,TRBD1,TRBV28,.,CASSPIGTGANTGELFF,TGTGCCAGCAGTCCTATAGGGACAGGGGCTAACACCGGGGAGCTGTTTTTT
TRBJ1-6,.,TRBV29-1,few,CSAGDSNSPLHF,TGCAGCGCTGGAGACTCGAATTCACCCCTCCACTTT
TRBJ1-2,.,TRBV7-9,.,CASSFAPGGARVHGYTF,TGTGCCAGCAGCTTCGCCCCGGGAGGGGCGCGTGTTCATGGCTACACCTTC
TRBJ2-1,.,TRBV12-5,.,CASGLVLTGGSYNEQFF,TGTGCTAGTGGTTTGGTACTTACCGGGGGCTCCTACAATGAGCAGTTCTTC
TRBJ1-1,.,TRBV7-2,.,CASSLVWGLNTEAFF,TGTGCCAGCAGCTTAGTATGGGGGCTGAACACTGAAGCTTTCTTT
TRBJ2-7,.,TRBV28,.,CASSFSGPYEQYF,TGTGCCAGCAGTTTCAGCGGCCCCTACGAGCAGTACTTC
TRBJ1-1,.,TRBV29-1,few,CSVDTGNTEAFF,TGCAGCGTTGATACAGGGAACACTGAAGCTTTCTTT
TRBJ2-7,.,TRBV14,.,CASSPTLGGDEQYF,TGTGCCAGCAGCCCCACTCTAGGAGGGGACGAGCAGTACTTC
TRBJ1-2,TRBD1,TRBV18,.,CASSPPTGGGAGYTF,TGTGCCAGCTCACCCCCAACAGGAGGGGGCGCTGGCTACACCTTC
TRBJ1-2,TRBD1,TRBV19,few,CASSLTGLGGYTF,TGTGCCAGTAGTTTGACAGGGCTCGGTGGCTACACCTTC
TRBJ1-4,TRBD1,TRBV7-9,.,CASSSTPPDRVLAEKLFF,TGTGCCAGCAGCTCAACCCCCCCCGACAGGGTGCTCGCTGAAAAACTGTTTTTT
TRBJ2-7,.,TRBV6-5,.,CASSYSLQQGREQYF,TGTGCCAGCAGTTACTCCCTACAACAGGGCCGCGAGCAGTACTTC
TRBJ2-1,.,TRBV2,.,CASRAGSNEQFF,TGTGCCAGCAGGGCCGGGTCGAATGAGCAGTTCTTC
TRBJ1-2,.,TRBV11-2,.,CASSFLGGHGYTF,TGTGCCAGCAGCTTTCTTGGGGGCCATGGCTACACCTTC
TRBJ1-2,TRBD1,TRBV30,once,CAWSGGQGTYGYTF,TGTGCCTGGAGTGGGGGACAGGGGACCTATGGCTACACCTTC
TRBJ2-7,.,TRBV5-6,.,CASSYQQVSYEQYF,TGTGCCAGCAGCTACCAACAGGTCTCCTACGAGCAGTACTTC
TRBJ2-5,.,TRBV5-1,.,CASSRGGQWETQYF,TGCGCCAGCTCGAGGGGGGGGCAGTGGGAGACCCAGTACTTC
TRBJ1-2,.,TRBV4-3,.,CASSPQGSPHGYTF,TGCGCCAGCAGCCCCCAGGGGTCCCCCCATGGCTACACCTTC
TRBJ1-4,.,TRBV7-2,.,CASSLSVELFF,TGTGCCAGCAGCTTATCTGTAGAACTGTTTTTT
TRBJ1-6,.,TRBV6-1,.,CASSEALTGAYSPLHF,TGTGCCAGCAGTGAGGCCCTGACAGGAGCTTATTCACCCCTCCACTTT
TRBJ2-5,TRBD1,TRBV7-7,.,CASSLDNRGSETQYF,TGTGCTAGCAGCTTAGATAACAGGGGTTCGGAGACCCAGTACTTC
TRBJ2-7,TRBD2,TRBV5-8,few,CASSERRGGRIPYEQYF,TGTGCCAGCAGCGAAAGACGGGGCGGGAGAATCCCCTACGAGCAGTACTTC
TRBJ2-5,.,TRBV20-1,.,CSAQNQETQYF,TGCAGTGCTCAGAACCAAGAGACCCAGTACTTC
TRBJ1-1,.,TRBV20-1,.,CSASQGVAFF,TGCAGTGCTAGCCAGGGTGTAGCTTTCTTT
TRBJ1-5,.,TRBV6-1,.,CASKGGQVNQPQHF,TGTGCCAGCAAAGGGGGTCAGGTCAATCAGCCCCAGCATTTT
TRBJ1-2,TRBD1,TRBV9,.,CASSAGTGDYGYTF,TGTGCCAGCAGCGCCGGGACAGGGGACTATGGCTACACCTTC